This entry features one TCR beta chain sequence. Profiling relied on immunoSEQ multiplex PCR, and the TCRdb table lists in-frame clones only, not all of them. The sample contains about 85,000 clones, roughly 94% of which appear only once. CDR3 size: 14 residues. In germline, CDR1 is MNHNY, CDR2 SVGAGI (reference sequence). J lost 4 bases, V lost 5 bases, and 2 bases had no gene match. These data are taken from a study of technical replicates of blood from a few donors. The sequenced material came from T cells isolated from PBMCs. The receptor's source is a human donor in good health. The J gene is TRBJ1-6, the V gene TRBV6-6, with 7 bases that match TRBD1. CDR3 in amino acids: CASSLGQYNSPLHF. The DNA of the CDR3 is TGTGCCAGCAGTCTGGGACAGTATAATTCACCCCTCCACTTT.